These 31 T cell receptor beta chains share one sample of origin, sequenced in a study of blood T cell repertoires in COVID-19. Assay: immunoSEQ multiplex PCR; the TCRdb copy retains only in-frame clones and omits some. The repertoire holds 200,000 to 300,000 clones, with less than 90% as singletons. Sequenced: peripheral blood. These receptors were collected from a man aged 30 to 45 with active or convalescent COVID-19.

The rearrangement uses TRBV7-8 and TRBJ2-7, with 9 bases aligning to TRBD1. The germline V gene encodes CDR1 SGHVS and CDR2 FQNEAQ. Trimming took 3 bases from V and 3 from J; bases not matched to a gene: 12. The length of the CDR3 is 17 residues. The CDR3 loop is CASSFRRPGQGYYEQYF. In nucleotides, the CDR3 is TGTGCCAGCAGCTTCCGAAGACCGGGACAGGGATACTACGAGCAGTACTTC.

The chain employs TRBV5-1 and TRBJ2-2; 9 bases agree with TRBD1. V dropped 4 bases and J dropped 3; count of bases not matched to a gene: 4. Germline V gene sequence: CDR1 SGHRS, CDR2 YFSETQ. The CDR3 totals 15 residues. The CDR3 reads CASSPRTGDTGELFF. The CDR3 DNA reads TGCGCCAGCAGCCCCAGGACAGGGGACACCGGGGAGCTGTTTTTT.

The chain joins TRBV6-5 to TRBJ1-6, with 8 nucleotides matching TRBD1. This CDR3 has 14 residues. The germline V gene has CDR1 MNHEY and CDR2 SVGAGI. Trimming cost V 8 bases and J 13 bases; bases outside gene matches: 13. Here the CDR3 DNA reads TGTGCCAGCGCCCCCCGAAGACAGGGGCTGCCCCTCCACTTT. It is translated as CASAPRRQGLPLHF.

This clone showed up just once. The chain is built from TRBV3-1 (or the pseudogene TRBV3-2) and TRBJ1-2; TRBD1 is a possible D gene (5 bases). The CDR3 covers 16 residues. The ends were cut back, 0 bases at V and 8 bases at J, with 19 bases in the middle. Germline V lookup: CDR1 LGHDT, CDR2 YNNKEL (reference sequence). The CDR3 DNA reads TGTGCCAGCAGCCAAGAAGTCTCCGGCGGGGGGAACGGCTACACCTTC. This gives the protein CASSQEVSGGGNGYTF.

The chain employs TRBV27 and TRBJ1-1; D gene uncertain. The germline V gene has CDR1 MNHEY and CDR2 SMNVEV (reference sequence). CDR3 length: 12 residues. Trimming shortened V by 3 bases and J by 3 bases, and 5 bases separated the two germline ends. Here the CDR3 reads CASSFGDTEAFF. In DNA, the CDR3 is TGTGCCAGCAGTTTTGGAGACACTGAAGCTTTCTTT.

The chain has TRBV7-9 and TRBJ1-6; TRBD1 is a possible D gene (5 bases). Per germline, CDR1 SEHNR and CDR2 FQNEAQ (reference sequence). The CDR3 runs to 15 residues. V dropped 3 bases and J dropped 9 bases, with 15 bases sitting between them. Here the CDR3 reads CASSFLDPGISPLHF. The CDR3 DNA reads TGTGCCAGCAGCTTCTTGGACCCAGGGATTTCACCCCTCCACTTT.

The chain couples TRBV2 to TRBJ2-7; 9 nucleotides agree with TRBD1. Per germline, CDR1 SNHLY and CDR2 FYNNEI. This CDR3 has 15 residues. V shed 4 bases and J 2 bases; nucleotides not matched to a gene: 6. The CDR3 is CASSGRDRETYEQYF. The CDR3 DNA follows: TGTGCCAGCAGTGGCCGGGACAGGGAAACCTACGAGCAGTACTTC.

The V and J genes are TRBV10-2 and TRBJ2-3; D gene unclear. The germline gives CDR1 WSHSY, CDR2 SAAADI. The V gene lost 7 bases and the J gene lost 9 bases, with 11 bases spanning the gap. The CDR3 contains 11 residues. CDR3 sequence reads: CASTFSGTQYF. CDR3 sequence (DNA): TGCGCCAGCACTTTCTCCGGGACGCAGTATTTT.

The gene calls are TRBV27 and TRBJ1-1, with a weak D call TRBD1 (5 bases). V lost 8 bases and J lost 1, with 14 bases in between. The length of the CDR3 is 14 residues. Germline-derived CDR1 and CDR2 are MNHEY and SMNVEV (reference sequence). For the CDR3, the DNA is TGTGCCAGCCGACCTCAAACAGGGAACACTGAAGCTTTCTTT. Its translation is CASRPQTGNTEAFF.

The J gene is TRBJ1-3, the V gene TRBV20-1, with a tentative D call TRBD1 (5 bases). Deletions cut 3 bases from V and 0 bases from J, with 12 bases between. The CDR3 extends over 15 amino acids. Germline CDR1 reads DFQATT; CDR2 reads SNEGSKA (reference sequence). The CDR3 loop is CSASIPGPSGNTIYF. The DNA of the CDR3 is TGCAGTGCTAGTATTCCAGGGCCCTCTGGAAACACCATATATTTT.

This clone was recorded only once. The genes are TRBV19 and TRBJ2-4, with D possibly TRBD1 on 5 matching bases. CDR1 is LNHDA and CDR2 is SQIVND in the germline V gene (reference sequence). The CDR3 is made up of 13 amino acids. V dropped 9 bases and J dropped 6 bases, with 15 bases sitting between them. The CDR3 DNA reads TGTGCCAGCAGCCAGACAGAGAGAAACATTCAGTACTTC. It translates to CASSQTERNIQYF. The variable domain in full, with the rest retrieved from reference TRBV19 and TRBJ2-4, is DGGITQSPKYLFRKEGQNVTLSCEQNLNHDAMYWYRQDPGQGLRLIYYSQIVNDFQKGDIAEGYSVSREKKESFPLTVTSAQKNPTAFYLCASSQTERNIQYFGAGTRLSVL.

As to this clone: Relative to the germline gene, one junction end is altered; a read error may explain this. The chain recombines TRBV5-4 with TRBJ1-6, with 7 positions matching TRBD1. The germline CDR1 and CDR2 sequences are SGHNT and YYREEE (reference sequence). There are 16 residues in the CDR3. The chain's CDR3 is CASSLGDSSYNSPLYF. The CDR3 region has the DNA TGTGCCAGCAGCTTAGGGGACAGCTCCTATAATTCACCCCTCTACTTT. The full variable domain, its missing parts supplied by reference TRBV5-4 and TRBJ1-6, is ETGVTQSPTHLIKTRGQQVTLRCSSQSGHNTVSWYQQALGQGPQFIFQYYREEENGRGNFPPRFSGLQFPNYSSELNVNALELDDSALYLCASSLGDSSYNSPLYFGNGTRLTVT.

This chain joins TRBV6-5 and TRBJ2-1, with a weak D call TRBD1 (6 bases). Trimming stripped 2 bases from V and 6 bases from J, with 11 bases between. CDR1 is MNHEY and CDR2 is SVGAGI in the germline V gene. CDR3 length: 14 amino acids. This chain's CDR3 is CASSYVQGINEQFF. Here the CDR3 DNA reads TGTGCCAGCAGTTACGTGCAGGGGATCAATGAGCAGTTCTTC.

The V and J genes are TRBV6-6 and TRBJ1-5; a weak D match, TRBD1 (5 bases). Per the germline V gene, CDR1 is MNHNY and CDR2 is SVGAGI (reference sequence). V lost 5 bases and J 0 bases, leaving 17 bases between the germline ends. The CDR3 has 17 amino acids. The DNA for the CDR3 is TGTGCCAGCAGTCCCTTGCGGGGCCAATATAGCAATCAGCCCCAGCATTTT. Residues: CASSPLRGQYSNQPQHF.

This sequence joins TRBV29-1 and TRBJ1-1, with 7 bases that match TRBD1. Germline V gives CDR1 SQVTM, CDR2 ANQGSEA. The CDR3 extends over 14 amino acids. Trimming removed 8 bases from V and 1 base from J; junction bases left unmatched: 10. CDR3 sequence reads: CSFRSGGRNTEAFF. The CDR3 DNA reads TGCAGCTTTCGTTCAGGGGGTCGGAACACTGAAGCTTTCTTT.

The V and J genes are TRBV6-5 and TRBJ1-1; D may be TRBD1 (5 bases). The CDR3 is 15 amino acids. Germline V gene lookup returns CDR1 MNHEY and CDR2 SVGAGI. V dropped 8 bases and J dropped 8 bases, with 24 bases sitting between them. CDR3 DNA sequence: TGTGCCAGCGGCCGCGTGGGGCAGGGCCAACGGGAAGCTTTCTTT. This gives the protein CASGRVGQGQREAFF.

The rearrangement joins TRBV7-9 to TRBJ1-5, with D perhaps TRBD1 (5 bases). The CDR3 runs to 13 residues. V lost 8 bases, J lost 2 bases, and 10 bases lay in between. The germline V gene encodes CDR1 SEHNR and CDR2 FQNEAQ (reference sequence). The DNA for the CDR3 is TGTGCCAGCGGGCAGGGTGGCAATCAGCCCCAGCATTTT. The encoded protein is CASGQGGNQPQHF.

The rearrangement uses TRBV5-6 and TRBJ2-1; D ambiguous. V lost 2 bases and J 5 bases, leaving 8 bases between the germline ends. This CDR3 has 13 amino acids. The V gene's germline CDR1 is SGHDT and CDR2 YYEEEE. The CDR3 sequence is CASSFLADNEQFF. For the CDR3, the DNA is TGTGCCAGCAGCTTTTTGGCCGACAATGAGCAGTTCTTC.

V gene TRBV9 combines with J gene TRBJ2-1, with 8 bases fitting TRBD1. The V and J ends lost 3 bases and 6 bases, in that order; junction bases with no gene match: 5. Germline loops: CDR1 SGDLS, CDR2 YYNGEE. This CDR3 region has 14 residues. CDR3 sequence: CASSATTGGNEQFF. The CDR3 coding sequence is TGTGCCAGCAGCGCCACTACAGGGGGCAATGAGCAGTTCTTC.

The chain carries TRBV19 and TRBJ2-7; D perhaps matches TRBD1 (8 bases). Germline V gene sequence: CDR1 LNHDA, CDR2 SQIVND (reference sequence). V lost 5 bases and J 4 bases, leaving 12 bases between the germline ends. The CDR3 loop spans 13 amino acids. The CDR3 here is CASSSQGGYEQYF. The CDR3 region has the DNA TGTGCCAGTAGTTCACAGGGGGGGTACGAGCAGTACTTC.

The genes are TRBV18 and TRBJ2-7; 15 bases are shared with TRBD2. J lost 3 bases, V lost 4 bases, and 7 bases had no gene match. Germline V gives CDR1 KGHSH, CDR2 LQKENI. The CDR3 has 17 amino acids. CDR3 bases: TGTGCCAGCTCACTGAGGACTAGCGGGGGGGGCAGCTACGAGCAGTACTTC. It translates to CASSLRTSGGGSYEQYF.

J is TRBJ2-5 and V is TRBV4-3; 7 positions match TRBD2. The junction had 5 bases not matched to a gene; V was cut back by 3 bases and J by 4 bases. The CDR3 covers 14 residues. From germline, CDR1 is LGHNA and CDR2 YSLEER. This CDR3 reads CASSHLLAPETQYF. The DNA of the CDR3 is TGCGCCAGCAGCCACCTACTAGCGCCAGAGACCCAGTACTTC.

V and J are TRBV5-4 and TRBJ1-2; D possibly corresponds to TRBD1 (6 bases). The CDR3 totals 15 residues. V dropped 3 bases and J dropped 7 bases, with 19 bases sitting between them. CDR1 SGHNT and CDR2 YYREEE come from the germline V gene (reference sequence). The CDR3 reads CASSSLLQGTGGYTF. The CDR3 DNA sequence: TGTGCCAGCAGCTCCCTGCTTCAGGGGACCGGTGGCTACACCTTC.

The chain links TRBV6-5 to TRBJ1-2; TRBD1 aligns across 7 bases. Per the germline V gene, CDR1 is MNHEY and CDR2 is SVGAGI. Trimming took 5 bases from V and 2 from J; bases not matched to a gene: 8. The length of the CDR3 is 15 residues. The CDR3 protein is CASSPAGRGNYGYTF. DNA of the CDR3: TGTGCCAGCAGTCCCGCCGGCAGGGGGAACTATGGCTACACCTTC.

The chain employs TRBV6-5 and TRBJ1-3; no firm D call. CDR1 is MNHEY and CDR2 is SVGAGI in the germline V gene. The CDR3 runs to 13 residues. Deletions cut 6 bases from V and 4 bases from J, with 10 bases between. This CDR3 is CASSGPAGNTIYF. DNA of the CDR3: TGTGCCAGCAGCGGCCCAGCGGGAAACACCATATATTTT.

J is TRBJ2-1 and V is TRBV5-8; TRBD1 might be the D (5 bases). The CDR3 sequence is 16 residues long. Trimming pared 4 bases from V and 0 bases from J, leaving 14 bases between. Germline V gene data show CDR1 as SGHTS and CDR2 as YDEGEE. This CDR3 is CASSNYKGRSYNEQFF. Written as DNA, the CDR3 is TGTGCCAGCAGCAATTACAAGGGGCGCTCCTACAATGAGCAGTTCTTC.

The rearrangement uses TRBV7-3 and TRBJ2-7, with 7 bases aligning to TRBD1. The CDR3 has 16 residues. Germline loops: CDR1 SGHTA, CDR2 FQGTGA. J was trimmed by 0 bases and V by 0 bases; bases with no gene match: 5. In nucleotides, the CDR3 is TGTGCCAGCAGCTTAACCGGACAGGCGAGCTCCTACGAGCAGTACTTC. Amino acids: CASSLTGQASSYEQYF.

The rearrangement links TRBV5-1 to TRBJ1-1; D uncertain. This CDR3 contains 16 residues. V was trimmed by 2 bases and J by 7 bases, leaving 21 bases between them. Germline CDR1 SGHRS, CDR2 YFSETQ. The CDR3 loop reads CASSFGESVWKDEAFF. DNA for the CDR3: TGCGCCAGCAGCTTCGGGGAGTCTGTCTGGAAGGATGAAGCTTTCTTT.

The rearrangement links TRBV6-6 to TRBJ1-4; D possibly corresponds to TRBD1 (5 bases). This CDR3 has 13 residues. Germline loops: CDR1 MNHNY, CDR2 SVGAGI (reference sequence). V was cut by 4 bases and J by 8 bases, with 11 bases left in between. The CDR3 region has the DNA TGTGCCAGCAGTTCTCAGGGTATAGAAAAACTGTTTTTT. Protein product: CASSSQGIEKLFF.

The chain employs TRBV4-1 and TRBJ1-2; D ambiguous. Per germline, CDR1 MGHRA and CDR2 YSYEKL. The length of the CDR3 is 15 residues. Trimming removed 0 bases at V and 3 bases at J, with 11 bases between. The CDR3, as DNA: TGCGCCAGCAGCCAAGAGGGCTTTAATGACTATGGCTACACCTTC. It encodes CASSQEGFNDYGYTF.

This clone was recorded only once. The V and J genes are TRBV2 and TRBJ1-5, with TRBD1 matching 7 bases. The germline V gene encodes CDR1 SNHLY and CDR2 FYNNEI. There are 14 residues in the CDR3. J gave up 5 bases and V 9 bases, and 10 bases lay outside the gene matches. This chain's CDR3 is CASKGGIGDQPQHF. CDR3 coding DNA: TGTGCCAGTAAAGGGGGCATAGGGGATCAGCCCCAGCATTTT.